This TCR beta chain was retrieved from a study of cytomegalovirus exposure and HLA in healthy donors. Broader study findings: Most TCR beta V segments were productive about 90% or about 30% of the time in an earlier analysis. Cytomegalovirus association was assigned to 150 to 200 TCR beta chains.

The PCR contained 60 Vbeta and 13 Jbeta primers. Assay used: immunoSEQ multiplex PCR; TCRdb lists only in-frame clones, some missing. The sample lists over 150,000 clones; over 70% were seen once. A word on this clone: Its antigen is currently unknown.

V shed 2 bases and J 7 bases; nucleotides not matched to a gene: 8. This CDR3 is 16 amino acids long. The germline V gene has CDR1 SGHVS and CDR2 FQNEAQ. There were likely unrecorded immune exposures, though donors were nominally healthy when sampled. The sequence was obtained from a woman between 50 and 59 years old in good health and CMV-seropositive. What was sequenced was PBMCs. The chain links TRBV7-8 to TRBJ2-2; 9 nucleotides agree with TRBD2. DNA for the CDR3: TGTGCCAGCAGCTTAAGGCGGGGGGGCCACAGCGGGGAGCTGTTTTTT. Amino acids: CASSLRRGGHSGELFF.